The text below deals with one T cell receptor (beta chain). Its antigen is not yet known. No base quality information exists; no much larger clone differs at one position. This entry belongs to a study of blood T cell repertoires in COVID-19 (TCRdb year 2020). Concerning the study at large: Samples from collaborators originated in the United States, Italy and Spain and spanned both the acute and convalescent phases of COVID-19. The repertoires were released in a freely available public database meant as a resource for research on the immune response to SARS-CoV-2. The material from the prospective study consisted of cDNA or gDNA derived from T cells, B-cell-depleted T cells, or PBMCs. The samples were drawn from two sources: the first 160 participants of the ongoing ImmuneRACE study, and 1,254 subjects contributed by 6 global collaborators. A de-identified subject ID, COVID-19 status, age in years and sex were almost always included in the sample metadata. Subjects who had been exposed to COVID-19, were actively infected with it, or had recovered from it provided the deeply sampled blood TCRbeta repertoires that made up the dataset. Where available, HLA class I and class II types were taken from metadata supplied by the sample provider and were not determined by assay-based typing. On the study overall, not on this receptor specifically: Clinical and demographic metadata were provided uncurated, with the amount varying by source and participant.

V is reduced by 4 bases and J by 5 bases, leaving a spacing of 17 bases between them. Per the germline V gene, SQVTM is the CDR1 and ANQGSEA is the CDR2. Taken from cysteine to phenylalanine, the CDR3 has 14 residues. Of all the DNA, just the CDR3 is kept, 42 bases in frame from base 1. The immunoSEQ Assay, a bias-controlled multiplex PCR, was used to amplify TCRbeta CDR3 regions from genomic DNA. On the study's bioinformatics: The number of nucleated cells in each sample was estimated from the amplification of reference gene primers within the assay. To quantify the absolute abundance of each unique TCRbeta CDR3 rearrangement, sequence reads were collapsed and filtered. Productive Simpson clonality was computed per sample as the square root of Simpson's diversity index over productive rearrangements. Held by TCRdb, this immuneACCESS table contains in-frame sequences only and omits some clones. Under half of the omission traces to an unresolved V gene where checked; the cause of the rest is unknown. That table is the source of V, J and clone size, and D and trimming were worked out from the DNA. Recorded for this sample are about 220,000 clones; around 83% of them occurred a single time. Approximately 7.6% of the sample is held by the ten biggest clonotypes.

In Seattle, one collaborating source enrolled patients while the infection was active and tracked those patients longitudinally over the course of disease. Each collaborating institution followed its own protocols to collect whole blood in K2EDTA tubes. Collaborator samples were shipped for TCRbeta analysis as frozen whole blood, isolated PBMCs, or DNA extracted from either sample type. Source material: peripheral blood. The sequence was collected from a woman of 80 years or more with COVID-19, enrolled during active disease. The rearrangement combines TRBV29-1 with TRBJ1-1; confidence is insufficient to name the D gene. The sequence in DNA is TGCAGCGTTGGCCTGGGAGGGCGGGTGACTGAAGCTTTCTTT. The translation is CSVGLGGRVTEAFF.